This T cell receptor beta chain is from a study of shared clonotypes between healthy human individuals. A note on this clone: Antigen specificity is unknown.

The CDR3 is 14 residues long. Germline-derived CDR1 and CDR2 are ENHRY and SYGVKD. The germline V and J ends were trimmed by 4 bases and 3 bases, with 13 bases remaining between them. HIV-negative, healthy adults without recent acute infections or vaccinations were the donors. The CD4+ fraction was divided into a CD45RA+ naive subset and a CD45RA-negative memory subset. Only in-frame clones appear in the TCRdb table, and some are missing; sequencing was by immunoSEQ multiplex PCR. This sample has over 850,000 clones, with 75% to 85% found just once. Notes on the study in general: Since donors were few, the genetic and exposure-history diversity represented was limited.

The sample taken for sequencing was memory CD4+ T cells from PBMCs. The subset is: CD45RA-negative fraction. The clonotype was recovered from a man aged 18 to 29 in good health. Some clones in this sample may be carry-over from other donors' samples. The V call is TRBV10-3, the J call TRBJ2-7, with D perhaps TRBD1 (6 bases). CDR3 coding DNA: TGTGCCATCAGTGGGCCCCCGACAGGCTACGAGCAGTACTTC. Translated, it gives CAISGPPTGYEQYF.